This TCR beta chain is from a study of blood T cell repertoires in COVID-19. Sequencing was performed with immunoSEQ multiplex PCR; in TCRdb, only in-frame clones are kept and a portion is missing. The profile covers about 140,000 clones, with under 85% appearing a single time and around 6.8% taken by the ten largest. Sequenced material: peripheral blood. The receptor was isolated from a human donor in a cohort sampled during active COVID-19.

The CDR3 coding sequence is TGTGCCAGCAGTTCCGCGATAAGGGGGCGGTTTGAAAAACTGTTTTTT. Protein sequence: CASSSAIRGRFEKLFF. The chain is built from TRBV28 and TRBJ1-4; 7 bases are shared with TRBD1. Germline V gives CDR1 MDHEN, CDR2 SYDVKM. This CDR3 contains 16 residues. The ends lost 4 bases at V and 7 bases at J; junction bases unmatched: 12.